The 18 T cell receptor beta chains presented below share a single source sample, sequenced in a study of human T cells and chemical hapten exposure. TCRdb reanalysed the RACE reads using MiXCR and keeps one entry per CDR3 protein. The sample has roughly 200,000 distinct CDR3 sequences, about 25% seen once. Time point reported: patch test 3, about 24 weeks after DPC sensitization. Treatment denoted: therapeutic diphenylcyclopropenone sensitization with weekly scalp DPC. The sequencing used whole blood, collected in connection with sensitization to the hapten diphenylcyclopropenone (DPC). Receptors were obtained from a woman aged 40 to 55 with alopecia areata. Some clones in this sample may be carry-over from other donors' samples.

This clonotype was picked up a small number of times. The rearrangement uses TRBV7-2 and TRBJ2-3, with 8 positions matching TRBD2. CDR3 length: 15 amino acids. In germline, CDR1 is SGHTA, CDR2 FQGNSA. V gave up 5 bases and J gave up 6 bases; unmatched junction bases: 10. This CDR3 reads CASSLSGRTIDTQYF. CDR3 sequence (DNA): TGTGCCAGCAGCCTGAGCGGGAGAACGATCGATACGCAGTATTTT.

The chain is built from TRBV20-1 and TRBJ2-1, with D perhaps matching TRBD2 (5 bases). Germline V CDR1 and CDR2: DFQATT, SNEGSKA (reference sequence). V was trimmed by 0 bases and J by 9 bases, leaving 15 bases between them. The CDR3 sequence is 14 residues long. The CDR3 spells CSARDPRGIGEQFF. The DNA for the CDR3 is TGCAGTGCTAGAGATCCCCGGGGAATAGGTGAGCAGTTCTTC.

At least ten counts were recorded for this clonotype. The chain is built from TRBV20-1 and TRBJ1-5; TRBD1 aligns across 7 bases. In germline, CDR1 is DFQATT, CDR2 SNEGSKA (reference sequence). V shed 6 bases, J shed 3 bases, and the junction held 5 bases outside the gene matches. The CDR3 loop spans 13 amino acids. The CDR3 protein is CSARQGYNQPQHF. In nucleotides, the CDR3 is TGCAGTGCGAGACAGGGATACAATCAGCCCCAGCATTTT.

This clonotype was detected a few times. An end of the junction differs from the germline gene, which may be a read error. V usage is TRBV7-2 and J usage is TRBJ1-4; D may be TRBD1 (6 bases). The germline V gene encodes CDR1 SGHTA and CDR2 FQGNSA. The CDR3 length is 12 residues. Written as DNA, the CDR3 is TGTGCCAGCAGGGACCCAGGACAGCCCTTTTTCTTT. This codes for CASRDPGQPFFF.

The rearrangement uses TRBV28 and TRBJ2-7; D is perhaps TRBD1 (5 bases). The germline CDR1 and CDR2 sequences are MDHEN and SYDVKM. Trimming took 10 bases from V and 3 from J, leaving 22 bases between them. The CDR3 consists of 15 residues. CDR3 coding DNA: TGTGCCACCCAGTTTCCGAACAGGAAGAGCTACGAGCAGTACTTC. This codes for CATQFPNRKSYEQYF.

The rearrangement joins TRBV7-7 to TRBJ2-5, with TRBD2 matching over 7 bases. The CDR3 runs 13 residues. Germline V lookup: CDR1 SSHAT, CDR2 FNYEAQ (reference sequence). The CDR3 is CARSLAGQETQYF. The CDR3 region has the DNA TGTGCTAGGAGCTTAGCGGGCCAAGAGACCCAGTACTTC.

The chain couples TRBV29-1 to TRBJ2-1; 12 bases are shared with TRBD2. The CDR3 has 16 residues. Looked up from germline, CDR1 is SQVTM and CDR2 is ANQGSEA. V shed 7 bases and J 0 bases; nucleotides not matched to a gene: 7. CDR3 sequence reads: CSGGLAGSGSYNEQFF. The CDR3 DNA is TGCAGCGGGGGACTAGCGGGCTCCGGCTCCTACAATGAGCAGTTCTTC.

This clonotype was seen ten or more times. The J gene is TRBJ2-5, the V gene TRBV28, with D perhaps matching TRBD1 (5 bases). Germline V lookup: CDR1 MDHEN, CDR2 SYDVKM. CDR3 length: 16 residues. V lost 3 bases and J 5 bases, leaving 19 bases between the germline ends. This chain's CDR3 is CASSLVGRAGWETQYF. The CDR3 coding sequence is TGTGCCAGCAGTTTGGTTGGCAGGGCAGGGTGGGAGACCCAGTACTTC.

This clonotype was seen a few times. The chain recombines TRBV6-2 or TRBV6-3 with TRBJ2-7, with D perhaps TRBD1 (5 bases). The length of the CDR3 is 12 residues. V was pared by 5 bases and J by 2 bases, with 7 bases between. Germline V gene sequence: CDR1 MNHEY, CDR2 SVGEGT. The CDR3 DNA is TGTGCCAGCAGTGGGGCCCCCTACGAGCAGTACTTC. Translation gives CASSGAPYEQYF.

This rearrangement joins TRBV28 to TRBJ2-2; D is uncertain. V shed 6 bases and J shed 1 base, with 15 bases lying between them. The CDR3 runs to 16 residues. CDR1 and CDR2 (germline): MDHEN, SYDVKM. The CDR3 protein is CASRLFSSLNTGELFF. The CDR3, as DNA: TGTGCCAGCAGACTCTTTAGTAGTTTGAACACCGGGGAGCTGTTTTTT.

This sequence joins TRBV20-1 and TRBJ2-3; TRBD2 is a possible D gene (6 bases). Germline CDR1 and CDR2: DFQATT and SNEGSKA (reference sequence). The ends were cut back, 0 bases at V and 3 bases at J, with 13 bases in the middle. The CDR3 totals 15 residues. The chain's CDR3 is CSARDDGAGTDTQYF. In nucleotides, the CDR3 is TGCAGTGCTAGAGATGACGGGGCGGGGACAGATACGCAGTATTTT.

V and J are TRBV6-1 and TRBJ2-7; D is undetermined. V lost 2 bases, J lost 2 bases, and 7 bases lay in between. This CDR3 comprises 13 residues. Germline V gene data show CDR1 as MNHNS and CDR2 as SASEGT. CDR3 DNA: TGTGCCAGCAGTGAACAGTTAACCTACGAGCAGTACTTC. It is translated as CASSEQLTYEQYF.

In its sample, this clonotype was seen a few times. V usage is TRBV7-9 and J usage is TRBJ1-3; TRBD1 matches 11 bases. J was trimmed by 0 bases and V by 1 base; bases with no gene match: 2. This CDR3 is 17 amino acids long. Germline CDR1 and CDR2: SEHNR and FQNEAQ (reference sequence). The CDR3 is CASSLGTGGSSGNTIYF. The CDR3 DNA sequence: TGTGCCAGCAGCTTAGGGACAGGGGGCTCCTCTGGAAACACCATATATTTT.

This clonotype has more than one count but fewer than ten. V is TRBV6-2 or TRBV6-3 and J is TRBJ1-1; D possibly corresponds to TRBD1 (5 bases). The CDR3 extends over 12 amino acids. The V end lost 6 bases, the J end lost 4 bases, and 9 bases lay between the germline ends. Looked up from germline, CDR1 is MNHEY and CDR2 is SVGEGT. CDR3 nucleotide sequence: TGTGCCAGCAGGGATAGGGGCACTGAAGCTTTCTTT. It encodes CASRDRGTEAFF.

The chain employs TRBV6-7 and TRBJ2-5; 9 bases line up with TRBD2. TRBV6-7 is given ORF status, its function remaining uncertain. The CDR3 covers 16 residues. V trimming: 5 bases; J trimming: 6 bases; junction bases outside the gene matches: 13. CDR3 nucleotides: TGTGCCAGCAGTCCCCGAGGGAGCGGGAGGCCCCAGACCCAGTACTTC. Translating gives CASSPRGSGRPQTQYF.

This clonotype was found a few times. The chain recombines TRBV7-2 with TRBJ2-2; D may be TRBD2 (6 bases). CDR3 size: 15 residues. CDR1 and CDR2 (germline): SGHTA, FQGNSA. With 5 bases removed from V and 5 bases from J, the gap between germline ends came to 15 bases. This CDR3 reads CASSRDSLITGELFF. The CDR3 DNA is TGTGCCAGCAGCAGGGACTCCTTAATTACCGGGGAGCTGTTTTTT.

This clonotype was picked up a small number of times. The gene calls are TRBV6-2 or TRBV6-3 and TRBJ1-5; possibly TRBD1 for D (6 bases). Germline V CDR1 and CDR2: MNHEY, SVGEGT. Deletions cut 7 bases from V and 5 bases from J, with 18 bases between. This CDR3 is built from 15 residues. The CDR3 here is CASTPGGHRDQPQHF. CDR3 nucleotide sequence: TGTGCCAGCACCCCGGGGGGGCACAGGGATCAGCCCCAGCATTTT.

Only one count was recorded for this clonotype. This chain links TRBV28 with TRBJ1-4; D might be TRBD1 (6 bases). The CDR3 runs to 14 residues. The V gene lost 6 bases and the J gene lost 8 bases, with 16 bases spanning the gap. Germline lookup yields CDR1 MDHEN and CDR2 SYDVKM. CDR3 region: CASSPPTGYEKLFF. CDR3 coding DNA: TGTGCCAGCAGCCCCCCTACAGGGTACGAAAAACTGTTTTTT.